This T cell receptor beta chain was sequenced in a study of T cell repertoires in cytomegalovirus infection (dated by TCRdb to about 2019). Describing the broader study: Alongside well-studied HLA-B-restricted epitopes, the peptide stimulations were aimed at recently identified HLA-C-restricted CMV epitopes, whose presentation resists viral immunomodulation. Because public TCR beta signatures pointed to carriage of CMV infection together with the matching HLA type, the HLA type of each donor mattered for the analysis.

The sequencer listed for this sample is Illumina HiSeq 1500. TCRdb reprocessed the public reads (quality trimming at Q25 with fastp, clone calling with MiXCR) and kept in-frame beta chains. Identical CDR3 protein sequences are pooled into one entry, listed with their most common genes and DNA. The sample table contains around 900,000 distinct CDR3 sequences; only one count was recorded for approximately 31% of them. The ten largest clonotypes hold roughly 13% of the sample. What the study reported, not specific to this receptor: Cumulative frequency of public TCR beta family members discriminated carriers of CMV infection plus the relevant HLA type in this cohort and an independent approximately 340-donor cohort. In the ex vivo response, HLA-C-restricted CMV-specific TCR beta clonotypes were dominant, and in two of eight donors the single most frequent clonotype came from this HLA-C-restricted group.

The CDR3 has 16 amino acids, counting the end cysteine and phenylalanine. This entry keeps only the CDR3 DNA: 48 bases, framed from base 1. According to the germline V gene (reference sequence), CDR1 reads LNHNV and CDR2 reads YYDKDF. Trimming at the junction amounts to 1 base on V and 4 bases on J, and the germline ends lie 13 bases apart. Regarding this clonotype: Its antigen has not been determined. Base qualities were left out, and no much larger clone turns up one base away.

The treatment or condition label, as the study defines it: in vitro stimulation with specific CMV peptide epitopes to enrich CMV-specific T cells. The sequence links TRBV15 to TRBJ1-4; the D gene remains uncertain. The material was cultured CD8+ T cells from PBMCs, obtained from culture after CMV antigen stimulation. The receptor was derived from a human donor in good health (CMV status not recorded). Some clones in this sample may be carry-over from other donors' samples. The CDR3 region: CATSRVETEYNEKLFF. In nucleotide form, the sequence is TGTGCCACCAGCAGAGTCGAAACTGAGTATAATGAAAAACTGTTTTTT.